Following are 26 T cell receptor beta chains from one sample sequenced in a study of T-cell reconstitution after alpha-beta-depleted transplantation in children. Library preparation (for TCRbeta) was performed with unique molecular identifiers. A single record per CDR3 protein comes from TCRdb applying MiXCR to the PCR reads. The table shows 420,000 or so distinct CDR3 sequences, with 9.5% to 13% occurring only once. Specimen: PBMCs from the stem cell graft donor, collected from the stem cell graft. The receptors derive from a human donor who donated a stem cell graft to a child with acute myeloid leukemia.

The chain joins TRBV5-5 to TRBJ2-7; D unclear. The CDR3 runs to 15 residues. From germline, CDR1 is SGHKS and CDR2 YYEKEE (reference sequence). V lost 3 bases to trimming and J lost 3 bases, with 16 bases between them. For the CDR3, the DNA is TGTGCCAGCAGCTCGGACCAGGCTTTTGGCTACGAGCAGTACTTC. This gives the protein CASSSDQAFGYEQYF.

The gene calls are TRBV5-1 and TRBJ2-2; the match to TRBD1 covers 8 bases. In germline, CDR1 is SGHRS, CDR2 YFSETQ. J gave up 4 bases and V 0 bases, and 5 bases lay outside the gene matches. The CDR3 sequence is 16 residues long. The CDR3: CASSLVSQGATGELFF. CDR3 in DNA: TGCGCCAGCAGCTTGGTGTCGCAGGGGGCCACCGGGGAGCTGTTTTTT.

Many counts were recorded for this clonotype. The gene calls are TRBV12-3 or TRBV12-4 and TRBJ2-7; TRBD2 agrees at 12 bases. The CDR3 consists of 15 residues. Trimming cost V 6 bases and J 1 base; bases outside gene matches: 4. Here the CDR3 reads CASRSGTSGSYEQYF. The DNA for the CDR3 is TGTGCCAGCAGATCCGGGACTAGCGGGTCCTACGAGCAGTACTTC.

This clonotype has just a few counts. The chain couples TRBV20-1 to TRBJ1-1, with D possibly TRBD1 on 6 matching bases. The CDR3 runs to 15 residues. Germline V gene sequence: CDR1 DFQATT, CDR2 SNEGSKA (reference sequence). V lost 5 bases and J lost 1, with 17 bases in between. The CDR3 DNA reads TGCAGTGCTGAGGCGCCTTGGGGGGCGAACACTGAAGCTTTCTTT. This sequence encodes CSAEAPWGANTEAFF.

The chain couples TRBV3-1 to TRBJ2-1, with 10 bases identical to TRBD2. J was trimmed by 7 bases and V by 3 bases; bases with no gene match: 3. The CDR3 is made up of 14 amino acids. Germline values: CDR1 LGHDT, CDR2 YNNKEL (reference sequence). DNA for the CDR3: TGTGCCAGCAGCCACCTAGCGGGAGTTAATGAGCAGTTCTTC. Its translation is CASSHLAGVNEQFF.

This clonotype has a count of ten or more. This sequence joins TRBV5-1 and TRBJ1-2; the D is unclear. This CDR3 is built from 15 residues. Trimming took off 4 bases at V and 1 base at J, with 14 bases between the two ends. CDR1 and CDR2 from the germline V gene are SGHRS and YFSETQ. The CDR3 loop is CASSPDEVLNYGYTF. The DNA of the CDR3 is TGCGCCAGCAGCCCCGACGAGGTCCTTAACTATGGCTACACCTTC.

This clonotype turned up a few times. The gene calls are TRBV9 and TRBJ1-6, with 10 bases matching TRBD1. The V segment lost 4 bases and the J segment 8 bases; nucleotides outside the gene matches: 9. The CDR3 runs 16 residues. The germline V gene has CDR1 SGDLS and CDR2 YYNGEE. CDR3 amino acids: CASSLWDRGADSPLHF. As DNA, the CDR3 is TGTGCCAGCAGCCTCTGGGACAGGGGAGCCGATTCACCCCTCCACTTT.

The sample holds many counts of this clonotype. The V call is TRBV7-3, the J call TRBJ1-1; D is undetermined. The CDR3 totals 13 residues. Germline V gene lookup returns CDR1 SGHTA and CDR2 FQGTGA. V lost 4 bases and J 1 base, leaving 7 bases between the germline ends. The chain's CDR3 is CASSSEPNTEAFF. CDR3 sequence (DNA): TGTGCCAGCAGCTCAGAACCGAACACTGAAGCTTTCTTT. Together with reference TRBV7-3 and TRBJ1-1, the CDR3 gives the full variable domain: GAGVSQTPSNKVTEKGKYVELRCDPISGHTALYWYRQSLGQGPEFLIYFQGTGAADDSGLPNDRFFAVRPEGSVSTLKIQRTERGDSAVYLCASSSEPNTEAFFGQGTRLTVV.

This chain links TRBV15 with TRBJ2-1; D is uncertain. The CDR3 totals 13 residues. V dropped 1 base and J dropped 4 bases, with 5 bases sitting between them. Germline V gene lookup returns CDR1 LNHNV and CDR2 YYDKDF (reference sequence). CDR3 DNA: TGTGCCACCAGCAGAGTACGTTACAATGAGCAGTTCTTC. It encodes CATSRVRYNEQFF.

This clonotype occurred a few times. The chain is built from TRBV6-6 and TRBJ1-1, with 7 nucleotides matching TRBD1. CDR3 length: 13 amino acids. CDR1 MNHNY and CDR2 SVGAGI come from the germline V gene (reference sequence). Trimming cost V 2 bases and J 8 bases; bases outside gene matches: 5. The DNA of the CDR3 is TGTGCCAGCAGTTACCAAGACAGGGCGGAAGCTTTCTTT. Protein sequence: CASSYQDRAEAFF.

The chain is built from TRBV7-8 and TRBJ2-7; 8 positions match TRBD1. Trimming removed 4 bases from V and 4 bases from J; junction bases left unmatched: 9. There are 15 residues in the CDR3. CDR1 and CDR2 (germline): SGHVS, FQNEAQ. CDR3 sequence (DNA): TGTGCCAGCAGCTACTTCCGTACAGGGGGATACGAGCAGTACTTC. It translates to CASSYFRTGGYEQYF. Using reference TRBV7-8 and TRBJ2-7 for the parts outside the CDR3, the full variable domain is GAGVSQSPRYKVAKRGQDVALRCDPISGHVSLFWYQQALGQGPEFLTYFQNEAQLDKSGLPSDRFFAERPEGSVSTLKIQRTQQEDSAVYLCASSYFRTGGYEQYFGPGTRLTVT.

This clonotype was counted between two and nine times. This sequence joins TRBV7-6 and TRBJ2-7; 8 bases agree with TRBD2. V was clipped by 4 bases and J by 2 bases; unmatched bases: 7. The CDR3 loop spans 15 amino acids. Germline V lookup: CDR1 SGHVS, CDR2 FNYEAQ. CDR3 sequence: CASSSLFGRAYEQYF. For the CDR3, the DNA is TGTGCCAGCAGCTCCCTTTTCGGGAGGGCCTACGAGCAGTACTTC.

This clonotype was seen repeatedly, ten times or more. The V call is TRBV7-3, the J call TRBJ1-3; perhaps TRBD1 as D (5 bases). The germline V gene encodes CDR1 SGHTA and CDR2 FQGTGA. This CDR3 spans 13 amino acids. V lost 2 bases, J lost 3 bases, and 5 bases lay in between. The CDR3 reads CASSLQGGNTIYF. DNA for the CDR3: TGTGCCAGCAGCTTACAGGGTGGAAACACCATATATTTT.

The gene calls are TRBV25-1 and TRBJ2-5; 7 positions agree with TRBD1. The CDR3 spans 15 residues. The ends lost 4 bases at V and 5 bases at J; junction bases unmatched: 10. The germline gives CDR1 MGHDK, CDR2 SYGVNS. CDR3 DNA: TGTGCCAGCAGTGCTCTGGGACAGAGATGGGAGACCCAGTACTTC. Its translation is CASSALGQRWETQYF.

V and J are TRBV6-1 and TRBJ1-4; 8 nucleotides match TRBD1. The CDR3 is 13 residues long. CDR1 is MNHNS, CDR2 SASEGT, per germline. V lost 6 bases, J lost 6 bases, and 3 bases stayed unmatched. This CDR3 is CASSATGDEKLFF. CDR3 coding DNA: TGTGCCAGCAGCGCGACAGGGGATGAAAAACTGTTTTTT.

This chain uses TRBV12-3 or TRBV12-4 with TRBJ2-1; D remains unclear. V lost 2 bases to trimming and J lost 8 bases, with 10 bases between them. The CDR3 is 13 amino acids. The CDR3 region has the DNA TGTGCCAGCAGTTTAAACTTGGGCCATGAGCAGTTCTTC. It translates to CASSLNLGHEQFF.

The V and J genes are TRBV12-3 or TRBV12-4 and TRBJ1-2; no reliable D call. Trimming stripped 1 base from V and 8 bases from J, with 14 bases between. The CDR3 is 14 amino acids. The CDR3 loop reads CASSLDKGTQGYTF. CDR3 bases: TGTGCCAGCAGTTTAGATAAAGGAACCCAAGGCTACACCTTC.

This clonotype was found many times. The chain employs TRBV5-8 and TRBJ2-7, with 7 bases fitting TRBD1. The germline CDR1 and CDR2 sequences are SGHTS and YDEGEE. The CDR3 runs 14 residues. Germline trimming cut 3 bases from V and 6 bases from J; bases unmatched to any gene: 9. CDR3 sequence reads: CASSWGTARGEQYF. Written as DNA, the CDR3 is TGTGCCAGCAGCTGGGGGACAGCCCGAGGCGAGCAGTACTTC.

This clonotype has only a few counts. The chain employs TRBV6-2 or TRBV6-3 and TRBJ2-1; D might be TRBD2 (6 bases). Deletions cut 11 bases from V and 4 bases from J, with 24 bases between. Germline-derived CDR1 and CDR2 are MNHEY and SVGEGT. This CDR3 contains 16 residues. The chain's CDR3 is CALSGSLARDYNEQFF. CDR3 nucleotide sequence: TGTGCCCTCAGTGGGTCTCTAGCGAGAGATTACAATGAGCAGTTCTTC.

V usage is TRBV20-1 and J usage is TRBJ2-7; TRBD1 agrees at 8 bases. V was clipped by 5 bases and J by 3 bases; unmatched bases: 6. Germline V lookup: CDR1 DFQATT, CDR2 SNEGSKA (reference sequence). CDR3 size: 13 residues. In DNA, the CDR3 is TGCAGTGCTGGCAGACAGGGGTACTACGAGCAGTACTTC. Translating it yields CSAGRQGYYEQYF.

This clonotype was counted only a few times. The rearrangement joins TRBV3-1 to TRBJ1-6; D remains ambiguous. Germline V lookup: CDR1 LGHDT, CDR2 YNNKEL (reference sequence). V lost 0 bases and J lost 9, with 3 bases in between. CDR3 length equals 12 residues. The CDR3 nucleotides read TGTGCCAGCAGCCAAGACGGTTCACCCCTCCACTTT. As protein: CASSQDGSPLHF.

This clonotype was found many times. The chain couples TRBV10-3 to TRBJ1-2, with D perhaps TRBD1 (5 bases). The CDR3 is 12 amino acids. Germline V lookup: CDR1 ENHRY, CDR2 SYGVKD. V was trimmed by 10 bases and J by 8 bases, leaving 17 bases between them. The CDR3 loop is CATSGAGTGYTF. The CDR3 nucleotides are TGTGCCACTTCAGGCGCAGGGACCGGCTACACCTTC.

This clonotype was counted ten times or more. The chain has TRBV7-2 and TRBJ1-5, with D possibly being TRBD1 (6 bases). V lost 5 bases and J 2 bases, leaving 13 bases between the germline ends. The CDR3 totals 15 residues. CDR1 and CDR2 (germline): SGHTA, FQGNSA. The CDR3 DNA follows: TGTGCCAGCAGCCCTGACAGGTTCGGCAATCAGCCCCAGCATTTT. Its protein product is CASSPDRFGNQPQHF. The full variable domain, with the rest looked up from reference TRBV7-2 and TRBJ1-5, is GAGVSQSPSNKVTEKGKDVELRCDPISGHTALYWYRQSLGQGLEFLIYFQGNSAPDKSGLPSDRFSAERTGGSVSTLTIQRTQQEDSAVYLCASSPDRFGNQPQHFGDGTRLSIL.

In its sample, this clonotype was seen a few times. This chain connects TRBV5-6 to TRBJ2-1, with D perhaps matching TRBD2 (7 bases). Per germline, CDR1 SGHDT and CDR2 YYEEEE. Trimming removed 2 bases at V and 5 bases at J, with 14 bases between. The CDR3 runs to 15 residues. Written as DNA, the CDR3 is TGTGCCAGCAGCTTTTTAGGGGGGGCCAACAATGAGCAGTTCTTC. Amino acids: CASSFLGGANNEQFF.

The table lists this clonotype with a few counts. The chain combines TRBV20-1 with TRBJ2-5, with 7 bases identical to TRBD2. Germline V gene sequence: CDR1 DFQATT, CDR2 SNEGSKA (reference sequence). The CDR3 consists of 15 residues. J gave up 1 base and V 6 bases, and 11 bases lay outside the gene matches. The CDR3 DNA follows: TGCAGTGCCCGTTCTAGCGGCAGTTCCCAAGAGACCCAGTACTTC. Its translation: CSARSSGSSQETQYF.

This clonotype was counted a few times. The chain has TRBV9 and TRBJ2-1; weak D call: TRBD2 (6 bases). V lost 3 bases, J lost 0 bases, and 10 bases lay in between. This CDR3 spans 15 amino acids. Germline lookup yields CDR1 SGDLS and CDR2 YYNGEE. The CDR3 coding sequence is TGTGCCAGCAGCGGATCTAGCGACTCCTACAATGAGCAGTTCTTC. Translation gives CASSGSSDSYNEQFF. The entire variable domain, with the rest obtained from reference TRBV9 and TRBJ2-1, is as follows: DSGVTQTPKHLITATGQRVTLRCSPRSGDLSVYWYQQSLDQGLQFLIQYYNGEERAKGNILERFSAQQFPDLHSELNLSSLELGDSALYFCASSGSSDSYNEQFFGPGTRLTVL.